Listed here are 19 T cell receptor beta chains from one sample, sequenced in a study of spatial heterogeneity in lung cancer. Regarding the study as a whole: Higher tumor mutation counts went along with higher counts of expanded intratumoral alpha and beta TCRs.

For these receptors, no antigen is known. Time point reported: sample taken at primary tumor resection. TCRdb re-derived calls from the 5' RACE reads in MiXCR, one entry per CDR3 protein. The profile covers approximately 8,800 distinct CDR3 sequences, with 5% to 6.5% appearing a single time and about 25% taken by the ten largest. The sequenced sample was lung tumor tissue, obtained at surgery. The receptors were sampled from a male donor with early-stage non-small cell lung cancer.

This clonotype was counted a few times. The CDR3, as DNA: TGTGCCAGCAGCACCCTGGGGGGTTTCAGCAATCAGCCCCAGCATTTT. Translating it yields CASSTLGGFSNQPQHF. J is TRBJ1-5 and V is TRBV5-6; TRBD1 is a possible D gene (5 bases). The germline V and J ends were trimmed by 4 bases and 1 base, with 15 bases remaining between them. The germline V gene has CDR1 SGHDT and CDR2 YYEEEE. The CDR3 consists of 16 residues.

This clonotype was detected many times. This chain connects TRBV4-1 to TRBJ1-4; TRBD1 agrees at 7 bases. V lost 5 bases to trimming and J lost 4 bases; unmatched junction nucleotides: 4. CDR3 length equals 14 residues. The germline V gene encodes CDR1 MGHRA and CDR2 YSYEKL. The CDR3 region has the DNA TGCGCCAGCAGCACCCGGGACAGTAATGAAAAACTGTTTTTT. Translating it yields CASSTRDSNEKLFF.

This clonotype is deemed medium-sized. V gene TRBV7-2 combines with J gene TRBJ2-5, with D perhaps TRBD2 (7 bases). The CDR3 covers 15 residues. Trimming removed 5 bases from V and 2 bases from J, with 15 bases in between. CDR1 is SGHTA and CDR2 is FQGNSA in the germline V gene. The CDR3 nucleotides are TGTGCCAGCAGCCCAGGGGACTACCCACAAGAGACCCAGTACTTC. Its protein is CASSPGDYPQETQYF.

The chain links TRBV4-2 to TRBJ2-7; D gene unclear. The CDR3 consists of 15 residues. CDR1 and CDR2 from the germline V gene are LGHNA and YNFKEQ. Between the trimmed V and J ends, which lost 0 bases and 0 bases, there was a span of 9 bases. The CDR3 here is CASSQEWHASYEQYF. Here the CDR3 DNA reads TGTGCCAGCAGCCAAGAGTGGCATGCCTCCTACGAGCAGTACTTC.

This clonotype was recorded many times. V is TRBV20-1 and J is TRBJ2-2; 7 nucleotides agree with TRBD1. J gave up 9 bases and V 0 bases, and 13 bases lay outside the gene matches. Looked up from germline, CDR1 is DFQATT and CDR2 is SNEGSKA (reference sequence). The CDR3 consists of 16 residues. The CDR3 DNA follows: TGCAGTGCTAGAGATCGACAGGGTGGGGGTCACAGGGAGCTGTTTTTT. Its translation is CSARDRQGGGHRELFF.

In this sample, this clonotype turned up many times. V is TRBV29-1 and J is TRBJ1-1; 10 positions match TRBD1. The CDR3 has 13 amino acids. Germline loops: CDR1 SQVTM, CDR2 ANQGSEA. V lost 6 bases, J lost 5 bases, and 6 bases stayed unmatched. Here the CDR3 DNA reads TGCAGCGTCGGACAGGGGGATCGAACTGAAGCTTTCTTT. Protein sequence: CSVGQGDRTEAFF.

This clonotype was counted between two and nine times. The chain joins TRBV28 to TRBJ1-4; D unresolved. V lost 1 base and J 16 bases, leaving 13 bases between the germline ends. Germline CDR1 and CDR2: MDHEN and SYDVKM. CDR3 size: 12 residues. CDR3 in DNA: TGTGCCAGCAGTTTATATGGCCCCGCGGGGTTTTTT. Protein: CASSLYGPAGFF.

This clonotype has at least ten counts. J is TRBJ2-3 and V is TRBV28; 7 nucleotides agree with TRBD2. The V gene's germline CDR1 is MDHEN and CDR2 SYDVKM. V lost 6 bases, J lost 3 bases, and 9 bases stayed unmatched. There are 15 residues in the CDR3. CDR3 DNA: TGTGCCAGCAGACCACTAGCGTTCGGAACAGATACGCAGTATTTT. Protein product: CASRPLAFGTDTQYF.

There are many counts of this clonotype. The chain has TRBV30 and TRBJ2-2; D may correspond to TRBD1 or TRBD2 (6 bases each). The germline gives CDR1 GTSNPN, CDR2 SVGIG (reference sequence). The V and J ends lost 4 bases and 0 bases respectively, with 9 bases between them. The CDR3 totals 14 residues. The CDR3 DNA reads as TGTGCCTGGAAAGGGGGGCCGAACACCGGGGAGCTGTTTTTT. The encoded protein is CAWKGGPNTGELFF.

The sample holds many counts of this clonotype. This rearrangement joins TRBV29-1 to TRBJ1-1; TRBD1 matches 7 bases. The CDR3 runs to 12 residues. The V gene's germline CDR1 is SQVTM and CDR2 ANQGSEA. The V and J ends lost 7 bases and 7 bases, in that order; junction bases with no gene match: 9. CDR3 loop: CSERQGLDEAFF. The DNA of the CDR3 is TGCAGCGAGAGACAGGGACTGGATGAAGCTTTCTTT. The full variable domain, with the rest looked up from reference TRBV29-1 and TRBJ1-1, is SAVISQKPSRDICQRGTSLTIQCQVDSQVTMMFWYRQQPGQSLTLIATANQGSEATYESGFVIDKFPISRPNLTFSTLTVSNMSPEDSSIYLCSERQGLDEAFFGQGTRLTVV.

By share, this clonotype counts as medium-sized. The chain carries TRBV5-4 and TRBJ2-3; 10 bases line up with TRBD1. The V and J ends lost 3 bases and 6 bases, in that order; junction bases with no gene match: 7. The V gene's germline CDR1 is SGHNT and CDR2 YYREEE (reference sequence). This CDR3 has 15 amino acids. CDR3: CASSSPGTGVDTQYF. CDR3 sequence (DNA): TGTGCCAGCAGCTCACCGGGGACAGGGGTTGATACGCAGTATTTT. Variable domain in full (rest from reference TRBV5-4 and TRBJ2-3): ETGVTQSPTHLIKTRGQQVTLRCSSQSGHNTVSWYQQALGQGPQFIFQYYREEENGRGNFPPRFSGLQFPNYSSELNVNALELDDSALYLCASSSPGTGVDTQYFGPGTRLTVL.

This clonotype is judged medium-sized. The J gene is TRBJ2-3, the V gene TRBV19; weak D call: TRBD1 (5 bases). Germline lookup yields CDR1 LNHDA and CDR2 SQIVND (reference sequence). This CDR3 has 16 amino acids. V lost 1 base to trimming and J lost 0 bases, with 11 bases between them. The CDR3 reads CASSIGGHPSTDTQYF. The CDR3 nucleotides are TGTGCCAGTAGTATAGGAGGACACCCTAGCACAGATACGCAGTATTTT. Together with reference TRBV19 and TRBJ2-3, the CDR3 gives the full variable domain: DGGITQSPKYLFRKEGQNVTLSCEQNLNHDAMYWYRQDPGQGLRLIYYSQIVNDFQKGDIAEGYSVSREKKESFPLTVTSAQKNPTAFYLCASSIGGHPSTDTQYFGPGTRLTVL.

This clonotype was seen repeatedly, ten times or more. The gene calls are TRBV20-1 and TRBJ2-7; D is unresolved. The CDR3 length is 12 residues. Trimming shortened V by 2 bases and J by 4 bases, and 9 bases separated the two germline ends. Germline V gene sequence: CDR1 DFQATT, CDR2 SNEGSKA (reference sequence). CDR3 nucleotides: TGCAGTGCTAGAAGGGAACAATACGAGCAGTACTTC. It codes for CSARREQYEQYF.

This clonotype was detected ten times or more. This chain joins TRBV12-3 or TRBV12-4 and TRBJ1-5; D is undetermined. Trimming shortened V by 4 bases and J by 3 bases, and 10 bases separated the two germline ends. The CDR3 spans 14 residues. Here the CDR3 reads CASSSARNNQPQHF. CDR3 nucleotides: TGTGCCAGCAGTTCGGCCAGAAACAATCAGCCCCAGCATTTT.

This sequence joins TRBV20-1 and TRBJ1-3; D remains unclear. The CDR3 spans 14 residues. The germline gives CDR1 DFQATT, CDR2 SNEGSKA (reference sequence). V was cut by 6 bases and J by 0 bases, with 12 bases left in between. This CDR3 is CSAGRADSGNTIYF. In nucleotides, the CDR3 is TGCAGTGCCGGGAGGGCGGACTCTGGAAACACCATATATTTT.

The gene calls are TRBV6-6 and TRBJ2-5; tentative D call: TRBD2 (6 bases). Germline assignment: CDR1 MNHNY and CDR2 SVGAGI (reference sequence). The CDR3 has 12 amino acids. V lost 6 bases and J lost 4, with 9 bases in between. CDR3 nucleotide sequence: TGTGCCAGCAGGGAGGGAAGAGAGACCCAGTACTTC. Translated, it gives CASREGRETQYF.

On this clonotype: This may come from a read error, since a much larger clone is one base off. CDR3 region: CASSVTGFTEAFF. The CDR3 nucleotides are TGTGCCAGCAGCGTGACAGGGTTCACTGAAGCTTTCTTT. The chain links TRBV11-1 to TRBJ1-1; 7 nucleotides agree with TRBD1. The ends lost 5 bases at V and 4 bases at J; junction bases unmatched: 4. The germline CDR1 and CDR2 sequences are SGHAT and FQDESV (reference sequence). This CDR3 is 13 amino acids long.

The chain recombines TRBV5-1 with TRBJ2-7, with unresolved D. Germline V CDR1 and CDR2: SGHRS, YFSETQ. CDR3 length equals 11 residues. V was pared by 7 bases and J by 4 bases, with 9 bases between. CDR3 DNA sequence: TGCGCCAGCTATGACTCTTACGAGCAGTACTTC. This translates into CASYDSYEQYF.

This clonotype appeared many times. The genes are TRBV7-9 and TRBJ2-7, with D perhaps assigned TRBD1 or TRBD2 (5 bases each). Germline CDR1 reads SEHNR; CDR2 reads FQNEAQ (reference sequence). The V and J ends lost 2 bases and 2 bases respectively, with 16 bases between them. The CDR3 sequence is 16 residues long. The CDR3 coding sequence is TGTGCCAGCAGCTTACCCTCTCGGGACGGTACCTACGAGCAGTACTTC. This codes for CASSLPSRDGTYEQYF.